Listed below are T cell receptor beta chains from one sample, sequenced in a study of T-cell memory formation after mild COVID-19. One entry per CDR3 protein results from TCRdb running MiXCR on the 5' RACE reads. The sample consists of 150,000 or so distinct CDR3 sequences, 9.5% to 13% of them appearing once. Specimen: PBMCs or a T cell subset sorted from them (not recorded which). These receptors all stem from a man between 18 and 35 years old who had mild COVID-19 (a few samples of this study predate the infection). Cell type and time point are not known. Both conserved end residues are part of each CDR3. The D gene is left open where the match is weak. Clone size appears in some rows only: once, few, many, or a class for an expanded clone.

size: NA
V: TRBV5-1
D: TRBD1
J: TRBJ1-1
CDR3: CASSLTGVLFATEAFF
DNA: TGCGCCAGCAGCTTGACAGGGGTTCTTTTCGCCACTGAAGCTTTCTTT

size: many
V: TRBV7-2
D: NA
J: TRBJ1-3
CDR3: CASSLKPSGNTIYF
DNA: TGTGCCAGCAGCCTAAAGCCCTCTGGAAACACCATATATTTT

size: few
V: TRBV7-6
D: NA
J: TRBJ2-6
CDR3: CASSFRQVGATGANVLTF
DNA: TGTGCCAGCAGCTTTCGGCAGGTGGGCGCAACTGGGGCCAACGTCCTGACTTTC

size: NA
V: TRBV3-1
D: NA
J: TRBJ2-7
CDR3: CASSSAVPQLYF
DNA: TGTGCCAGCAGCTCCGCGGTACCTCAACTGTACTTC

size: many
V: TRBV4-2
D: TRBD1
J: TRBJ1-4
CDR3: CASSQWTGFREKLFF
DNA: TGTGCCAGCAGCCAATGGACAGGGTTTAGGGAAAAACTGTTTTTT

size: NA
V: TRBV30
D: TRBD2
J: TRBJ2-1
CDR3: CAWSGGSYNEQFF
DNA: TGTGCCTGGTCGGGGGGCTCCTACAATGAGCAGTTCTTC

size: NA
V: TRBV5-1
D: NA
J: TRBJ1-4
CDR3: CASSLHHGATNEKLFF
DNA: TGCGCCAGCAGCCTACACCACGGTGCAACTAATGAAAAACTGTTTTTT

size: few
V: TRBV28
D: NA
J: TRBJ1-1
CDR3: CASRMDSFYTEAFF
DNA: TGTGCCAGCAGGATGGACTCGTTTTACACTGAAGCTTTCTTT

size: NA
V: TRBV3-1
D: NA
J: TRBJ1-2
CDR3: CASSHLGVPYGYTF
DNA: TGTGCCAGCAGCCATTTGGGAGTTCCCTATGGCTACACCTTC

size: many
V: TRBV5-1
D: NA
J: TRBJ2-1
CDR3: CASSLGQRLSYNEQFF
DNA: TGCGCCAGCAGCTTGGGGCAGCGGCTCTCCTACAATGAGCAGTTCTTC

size: NA
V: TRBV5-1
D: NA
J: TRBJ1-5
CDR3: CASSLGARPGEQPQHF
DNA: TGCGCCAGCAGCTTGGGGGCTAGGCCGGGCGAACAGCCCCAGCATTTT

size: NA
V: TRBV3-1
D: NA
J: TRBJ2-3
CDR3: CASSQARGGRTDTQYF
DNA: TGTGCCAGCAGCCAAGCTCGCGGGGGCCGCACAGATACGCAGTATTTT

size: few
V: TRBV4-2
D: NA
J: TRBJ2-7
CDR3: CASSQDEEGAYEQYF
DNA: TGTGCCAGCAGCCAAGATGAGGAGGGAGCCTACGAGCAGTACTTC

size: NA
V: TRBV21-1
D: NA
J: TRBJ1-1
CDR3: CATSHRGRNTEAFF
DNA: TGTGCCACCTCACACAGGGGGCGGAACACTGAAGCTTTCTTT

size: few
V: TRBV30
D: TRBD1
J: TRBJ1-6
CDR3: CACNPSGQGYSPLHF
DNA: TGTGCCTGTAACCCTTCGGGACAGGGTTATTCACCCCTCCACTTT

size: NA
V: TRBV10-3
D: NA
J: TRBJ2-5
CDR3: CAIGQLVETQYF
DNA: TGTGCCATCGGGCAGCTTGTGGAGACCCAGTACTTC

size: few
V: TRBV6-5
D: NA
J: TRBJ1-1
CDR3: CASSYSPVTEAFF
DNA: TGTGCCAGCAGTTACTCGCCGGTGACTGAAGCTTTCTTT

size: NA
V: TRBV7-2
D: NA
J: TRBJ1-1
CDR3: CASSGRGGRAAFF
DNA: TGTGCCAGCAGCGGACGTGGGGGACGGGCAGCTTTCTTT

size: few
V: TRBV5-1
D: TRBD1
J: TRBJ2-6
CDR3: CASSRPTGYGANVLTF
DNA: TGCGCCAGCAGCCGCCCGACAGGGTACGGGGCCAACGTCCTGACTTTC

size: few
V: TRBV4-2
D: NA
J: TRBJ1-5
CDR3: CASSQKDGGDQPQHF
DNA: TGTGCCAGCAGCCAAAAGGACGGAGGGGATCAGCCCCAGCATTTT

size: NA
V: TRBV10-3
D: NA
J: TRBJ2-7
CDR3: CAISDRQGGTYEQYF
DNA: TGTGCCATCAGTGACAGACAGGGAGGGACCTACGAGCAGTACTTC

size: NA
V: TRBV11-2
D: NA
J: TRBJ2-3
CDR3: CASSLVAGLGADTQYF
DNA: TGTGCCAGCAGCTTAGTCGCTGGACTTGGTGCAGATACGCAGTATTTT

size: NA
V: TRBV6-2/TRBV6-3
D: NA
J: TRBJ1-1
CDR3: CASSYRSDFEAFF
DNA: TGTGCCAGCAGTTACAGGTCAGATTTTGAAGCTTTCTTT

size: many
V: TRBV5-5
D: NA
J: TRBJ1-5
CDR3: CASSLRLGKYSNQPQHF
DNA: TGTGCCAGCAGCTTGAGGCTCGGGAAATATAGCAATCAGCCCCAGCATTTT

size: NA
V: TRBV2
D: TRBD2
J: TRBJ2-2
CDR3: CASSAPGGPNTGELFF
DNA: TGTGCCAGCAGTGCTCCGGGGGGGCCGAACACCGGGGAGCTGTTTTTT

size: NA
V: TRBV11-2
D: TRBD1
J: TRBJ2-4
CDR3: CASSTDRNIQYF
DNA: TGTGCCAGCAGCACGGACAGGAACATTCAGTACTTC

size: few
V: TRBV20-1
D: TRBD2
J: TRBJ2-3
CDR3: CSASLLFQRGGSTQYF
DNA: TGCAGTGCTAGTTTGTTGTTCCAGCGGGGGGGGAGTACGCAGTATTTT

size: NA
V: TRBV5-1
D: TRBD1
J: TRBJ2-1
CDR3: CASSFTGGSDNEQFF
DNA: TGCGCCAGCAGCTTCACAGGGGGCAGTGACAATGAGCAGTTCTTC

size: NA
V: TRBV6-1
D: NA
J: TRBJ1-5
CDR3: CASSGERDQPQHF
DNA: TGTGCCAGCAGCGGGGAGAGGGATCAGCCCCAGCATTTT

size: few
V: TRBV20-1
D: TRBD2
J: TRBJ2-3
CDR3: CSARDQLAGGPLDTQYF
DNA: TGCAGTGCTAGAGATCAACTAGCGGGAGGTCCTCTCGATACGCAGTATTTT

size: NA
V: TRBV5-1
D: TRBD1
J: TRBJ2-3
CDR3: CASSIRTGSTDTQYF
DNA: TGCGCCAGCAGCATACGGACAGGGAGCACAGATACGCAGTATTTT

size: NA
V: TRBV4-1
D: TRBD2
J: TRBJ2-1
CDR3: CASSSGLNNYNEQFF
DNA: TGCGCCAGCAGCTCGGGACTAAATAACTACAATGAGCAGTTCTTC